The rows below give T cell receptor beta chains drawn from one sample of a study of cytomegalovirus exposure and HLA in healthy donors. Here immunoSEQ multiplex PCR was the method, and the copy in TCRdb shows in-frame clones only, minus some. The repertoire holds about 98,000 clones, with roughly 70% as singletons. Sequencing was done on a sample of PBMCs. These receptors were taken from a man aged 50 or older in good health and CMV-seronegative. CDR3s include the opening cysteine and the closing phenylalanine or tryptophan. The D gene is left open where the match is weak. The listing skips clone size in some rows; elsewhere it reads once, few, many or a size class.

clone_size: .; d_call: .; v_call: TRBV19; cdr3_length: 13; j_call: TRBJ2-7; cdr3_nt: TGTGCCAGTAGTATAGATGCAGCCTACGAGCAGTACTTC; cdr3_aa: CASSIDAAYEQYF
clone_size: .; d_call: .; v_call: TRBV5-1; cdr3_length: 14; j_call: TRBJ2-3; cdr3_nt: TGCGCCAGCAGCTTGGCAGGGGAGGGAGATACGCAGTACTTT; cdr3_aa: CASSLAGEGDTQYF
clone_size: .; d_call: .; v_call: TRBV10-3; cdr3_length: 13; j_call: TRBJ1-1; cdr3_nt: TGTGCCATCAAGCGGGGGGAGAACACTGAAGCTTTCTTT; cdr3_aa: CAIKRGENTEAFF
clone_size: .; d_call: TRBD1; v_call: TRBV7-9; cdr3_length: 13; j_call: TRBJ2-7; cdr3_nt: TGTGCCAGCAGCCGGGACAGTAACTACGAGCAGTACTTC; cdr3_aa: CASSRDSNYEQYF
clone_size: .; d_call: .; v_call: TRBV6-6; cdr3_length: 16; j_call: TRBJ1-4; cdr3_nt: TGTGCCAGCAGTTCCCGAGACACTGCAACTAATGAAAAACTGTTTTTT; cdr3_aa: CASSSRDTATNEKLFF
clone_size: .; d_call: .; v_call: TRBV7-2; cdr3_length: 19; j_call: TRBJ2-3; cdr3_nt: TGTGCCAGCAGCGCCGGAGCACCCCCTAGACCTACTAGCACAGATACGCAGTATTTT; cdr3_aa: CASSAGAPPRPTSTDTQYF
clone_size: .; d_call: .; v_call: TRBV19; cdr3_length: 12; j_call: TRBJ2-7; cdr3_nt: TGTGCCAGTAGTCCCCCGGGGGACTTGACGTACTTC; cdr3_aa: CASSPPGDLTYF
clone_size: .; d_call: TRBD1; v_call: TRBV5-1; cdr3_length: 18; j_call: TRBJ2-2; cdr3_nt: TGCGCCAGCAGCGGGGAAGACAGGGGGCTAGAGAACACCGGGGAGCTGTTTTTT; cdr3_aa: CASSGEDRGLENTGELFF
clone_size: .; d_call: .; v_call: TRBV7-9; cdr3_length: 14; j_call: TRBJ2-7; cdr3_nt: TGTGCCAGCAGCCCAGATTCAACTGGGACAAAGGAGTACTTC; cdr3_aa: CASSPDSTGTKEYF
clone_size: .; d_call: .; v_call: TRBV10-2; cdr3_length: 14; j_call: TRBJ2-7; cdr3_nt: TGCGCCAGCAGCGATCGCCCTGATTCCTACGAGCAGTACTTC; cdr3_aa: CASSDRPDSYEQYF
clone_size: .; d_call: .; v_call: TRBV5-1; cdr3_length: 12; j_call: TRBJ1-6; cdr3_nt: TGCGCCAGCAGCCTCGGGACATCACCCCTCCACTTT; cdr3_aa: CASSLGTSPLHF
clone_size: .; d_call: .; v_call: TRBV18; cdr3_length: 15; j_call: TRBJ1-5; cdr3_nt: TGTGCCAGCTCACCCTCGGCGGGTAACAATCAGCCCCAGCATTTT; cdr3_aa: CASSPSAGNNQPQHF
clone_size: .; d_call: .; v_call: TRBV4-1; cdr3_length: 17; j_call: TRBJ1-3; cdr3_nt: TGCGCCAGCAGCCAAGATGACACCCCCAACTCCGGAAACACCATATATTTT; cdr3_aa: CASSQDDTPNSGNTIYF
clone_size: .; d_call: TRBD1; v_call: TRBV2; cdr3_length: 14; j_call: TRBJ1-4; cdr3_nt: TGTGCCAGCAAAATCGACAGGGGAGTAGTAAAACTGTTTTTT; cdr3_aa: CASKIDRGVVKLFF
clone_size: .; d_call: TRBD2; v_call: TRBV15; cdr3_length: 15; j_call: TRBJ2-7; cdr3_nt: TGTGCCACCACTGAGTACGCGGGGGGGGGCTACGAGCAGTACTTC; cdr3_aa: CATTEYAGGGYEQYF
clone_size: .; d_call: .; v_call: TRBV2; cdr3_length: 12; j_call: TRBJ2-7; cdr3_nt: TGTGCCAGCAGCTACCGTCTCGGCGAGCAGTACTTC; cdr3_aa: CASSYRLGEQYF
clone_size: .; d_call: TRBD2; v_call: TRBV4-2; cdr3_length: 14; j_call: TRBJ2-1; cdr3_nt: TGTGCCAGCAGCCCTACGGGGGGTAGGGATGAGCAGTTCTTC; cdr3_aa: CASSPTGGRDEQFF
clone_size: .; d_call: .; v_call: TRBV6-6; cdr3_length: 15; j_call: TRBJ2-7; cdr3_nt: TGTGCCAGCAGGGATCCCAAAAGGGGCTCCTACGAGCAGTACTTC; cdr3_aa: CASRDPKRGSYEQYF
clone_size: once; d_call: .; v_call: TRBV27; cdr3_length: 18; j_call: TRBJ1-6; cdr3_nt: TGTGCCAGCAGTTCTTTTATTGAGCATCCTCTCGCGGGTTCACCCCTCCACTTT; cdr3_aa: CASSSFIEHPLAGSPLHF
clone_size: .; d_call: .; v_call: TRBV5-4; cdr3_length: 17; j_call: TRBJ2-2; cdr3_nt: TGTGCCAGCGGCGAGGCGATGGGTCACCCAAACACCGGGGAGCTGTTTTTT; cdr3_aa: CASGEAMGHPNTGELFF
clone_size: .; d_call: .; v_call: TRBV5-1; cdr3_length: 12; j_call: TRBJ2-7; cdr3_nt: TGCGCCAGCAACTACAATTCCTACGAGCAGTACTTC; cdr3_aa: CASNYNSYEQYF
clone_size: few; d_call: .; v_call: TRBV18; cdr3_length: 16; j_call: TRBJ1-2; cdr3_nt: TGTGCCAGCTCACTGACCGGGACCAAGGGGGACTATGGCTACACCTTC; cdr3_aa: CASSLTGTKGDYGYTF
clone_size: .; d_call: TRBD2; v_call: TRBV27; cdr3_length: 14; j_call: TRBJ2-7; cdr3_nt: TGTGCCAGCAGTTTATCCACGGGAGGGTTTGAGCAGTACTTC; cdr3_aa: CASSLSTGGFEQYF
clone_size: .; d_call: TRBD1; v_call: TRBV5-5; cdr3_length: 14; j_call: TRBJ1-1; cdr3_nt: TGTGCCAGCAGCCACCTCGACAGGGATAATGAAGCTTTCTTT; cdr3_aa: CASSHLDRDNEAFF
clone_size: .; d_call: .; v_call: TRBV11-2; cdr3_length: 13; j_call: TRBJ1-3; cdr3_nt: TGTGCCAGCGGCAGGGTATCTGGAAACACCATATATTTT; cdr3_aa: CASGRVSGNTIYF
clone_size: .; d_call: .; v_call: TRBV19; cdr3_length: 16; j_call: TRBJ2-1; cdr3_nt: TGTGCCAGTAGTATAAGTCGGGCTAGCGCTTACAATGAGCAGTTCTTC; cdr3_aa: CASSISRASAYNEQFF
clone_size: .; d_call: .; v_call: TRBV28; cdr3_length: 14; j_call: TRBJ2-3; cdr3_nt: TGTGCCAGCAGTGGGTCTAGCGGCACAGATACGCAGTATTTT; cdr3_aa: CASSGSSGTDTQYF
clone_size: .; d_call: TRBD2; v_call: TRBV28; cdr3_length: 17; j_call: TRBJ2-7; cdr3_nt: TGTGCCAGCAGCCGCCGGGGTGGCGGGAGGATCAACTACGAGCAGTACTTC; cdr3_aa: CASSRRGGGRINYEQYF
clone_size: .; d_call: TRBD2; v_call: TRBV18; cdr3_length: 16; j_call: TRBJ2-1; cdr3_nt: TGTGCCAGCTCATCTAAGACTAGCGGGAGAATCAATGAGCAGTTCTTC; cdr3_aa: CASSSKTSGRINEQFF
clone_size: .; d_call: TRBD2; v_call: TRBV5-1; cdr3_length: 15; j_call: TRBJ2-5; cdr3_nt: TGCGCCAGCAGCTCCGTAGCGGGGGTTAAAGAGACCCAGTACTTC; cdr3_aa: CASSSVAGVKETQYF
clone_size: .; d_call: .; v_call: TRBV10-1; cdr3_length: 13; j_call: TRBJ2-1; cdr3_nt: TGCGCCGGCAGTGCAGCGGCCTACAATGAGCAGTTCTTC; cdr3_aa: CAGSAAAYNEQFF
clone_size: .; d_call: TRBD2; v_call: TRBV29-1; cdr3_length: 15; j_call: TRBJ2-1; cdr3_nt: TGCAGCGTTGAGTCTAGCGGGAGGCACCACAATGAGCAGTTCTTC; cdr3_aa: CSVESSGRHHNEQFF
clone_size: .; d_call: .; v_call: TRBV6-6; cdr3_length: 16; j_call: TRBJ2-3; cdr3_nt: TGTGCCAGCAGCCCAGGGCGGGGAGCCCCTACAGATACGCAGTATTTT; cdr3_aa: CASSPGRGAPTDTQYF
clone_size: .; d_call: TRBD1; v_call: TRBV5-1; cdr3_length: 14; j_call: TRBJ1-4; cdr3_nt: TGTGCCAGCAGCCCCGGGACAGGGAATCGGGAACTGTTTTTT; cdr3_aa: CASSPGTGNRELFF
clone_size: once; d_call: .; v_call: TRBV19; cdr3_length: 12; j_call: TRBJ1-1; cdr3_nt: TGTGCCAGTCTTACAGAGAACACTGAAGCTTTCTTT; cdr3_aa: CASLTENTEAFF
clone_size: few; d_call: .; v_call: TRBV28; cdr3_length: 17; j_call: TRBJ1-3; cdr3_nt: TGTGCCAGCAGTCCCCAAAAGTGGGGCGACTCTGGAAACACCATATATTTT; cdr3_aa: CASSPQKWGDSGNTIYF
clone_size: .; d_call: .; v_call: TRBV14; cdr3_length: 16; j_call: TRBJ2-7; cdr3_nt: TGTGCCAGCAGCCAAGACGGGGCCGGGACATGGTACGAGCAGTACTTC; cdr3_aa: CASSQDGAGTWYEQYF
clone_size: .; d_call: .; v_call: TRBV10-3; cdr3_length: 16; j_call: TRBJ1-1; cdr3_nt: TGTGCCATCAGTGAGTCGATTTCTCGGGGTCCCCTGGCGGCTTTCTTT; cdr3_aa: CAISESISRGPLAAFF
clone_size: .; d_call: .; v_call: TRBV27; cdr3_length: 15; j_call: TRBJ2-7; cdr3_nt: TGTGCCAGCATGAGGGAGGGGGTGTTCTCCTACGAGCAGTACTTC; cdr3_aa: CASMREGVFSYEQYF
clone_size: few; d_call: .; v_call: TRBV28; cdr3_length: 15; j_call: TRBJ1-1; cdr3_nt: TGTGCCAGCAGTTTAGGGGGCGCCATGAACACTGAAGCTTTCTTT; cdr3_aa: CASSLGGAMNTEAFF
clone_size: .; d_call: .; v_call: TRBV7-2; cdr3_length: 16; j_call: TRBJ2-3; cdr3_nt: TGTGCCAGCAGCGAGAGACAGGCCCTTTCCACAGATACGCAGTATTTT; cdr3_aa: CASSERQALSTDTQYF
clone_size: .; d_call: .; v_call: TRBV5-4; cdr3_length: 14; j_call: TRBJ1-5; cdr3_nt: TGTGCCAGCAGCTTGATGGGAGGCAATCAGCCCCAGCATTTT; cdr3_aa: CASSLMGGNQPQHF
clone_size: .; d_call: TRBD1; v_call: TRBV4-3; cdr3_length: 17; j_call: TRBJ2-7; cdr3_nt: TGCGCCAGCAGCCAAGAGTTCCTAGACAGGGTGTCCTACGAGCAGTACTTC; cdr3_aa: CASSQEFLDRVSYEQYF
clone_size: few; d_call: .; v_call: TRBV7-9; cdr3_length: 15; j_call: TRBJ2-7; cdr3_nt: TGTGCCAGCAGCTTAGCCAGGGAAGTCTCCTACGAGCAGTACTTC; cdr3_aa: CASSLAREVSYEQYF
clone_size: .; d_call: .; v_call: TRBV9; cdr3_length: 20; j_call: TRBJ1-6; cdr3_nt: TGTGCCAGCAGCGTAGCTACCCGTCAAGAGGCCCACTCCTATAATTCACCCCTCCACTTT; cdr3_aa: CASSVATRQEAHSYNSPLHF